A single sample gave rise to the 2 T cell receptor beta chains below, sequenced in a study of T cell changes during pregnancy in multiple sclerosis. Method: immunoSEQ multiplex PCR; TCRdb's copy keeps in-frame clones and lacks some. The profile covers around 30,000 clones, with about nine tenths appearing a single time and about 9.9% taken by the ten largest. This sample comprised CD8+ T cells from peripheral blood mononuclear cells, obtained in the first trimester of pregnancy. All receptors derive from a female donor with multiple sclerosis, enrolled in a pregnancy study.

The chain uses TRBV10-3 and TRBJ1-5; D not resolved. V lost 2 bases to trimming and J lost 11 bases, with 7 bases between them. Germline CDR1 ENHRY, CDR2 SYGVKD. The CDR3 is 11 residues long. The CDR3, as DNA: TGTGCCATCAGTGAGGGCGGGGCCCAGCATTTT. Translated, it gives CAISEGGAQHF.

This chain joins TRBV6-6 and TRBJ1-1; D possibly corresponds to TRBD1 (6 bases). CDR3 length: 15 residues. V lost 7 bases and J lost 4, with 19 bases in between. CDR1 and CDR2 from the germline V gene are MNHNY and SVGAGI (reference sequence). CDR3 region: CASTTIRRGGTEAFF. The DNA of the CDR3 is TGTGCCAGCACCACAATCCGCAGGGGTGGCACTGAAGCTTTCTTT.